The 2 T cell receptor beta chains presented below share a single source sample, sequenced in a study of blood T cell repertoires in COVID-19. Repertoires were generated with immunoSEQ multiplex PCR, while TCRdb's copy carries only in-frame clones and drops some. The sample has 100,000 to 150,000 clones, 88% seen once. What was sequenced was peripheral blood. All receptors derive from a man between 65 and 85 years old with active COVID-19.

The chain couples TRBV27 to TRBJ1-6, with TRBD1 matching 8 bases. CDR1 and CDR2 from the germline V gene are MNHEY and SMNVEV (reference sequence). CDR3 length equals 14 residues. V trimming: 2 bases; J trimming: 8 bases; junction bases outside the gene matches: 2. In DNA, the CDR3 is TGTGCCAGCAGTTTAGGGACAGGTCATTCACCCCTCCACTTT. As protein: CASSLGTGHSPLHF.

This chain connects TRBV5-1 to TRBJ2-1, with 8 bases fitting TRBD2. Germline V gives CDR1 SGHRS, CDR2 YFSETQ. Unmatched junction bases numbered 8, after V lost 4 bases and J lost 5 bases. This CDR3 is 15 amino acids long. The CDR3 nucleotides are TGCGCCAGCAGCCTAGCGGGCCTACCCGACAATGAGCAGTTCTTC. It is translated as CASSLAGLPDNEQFF.